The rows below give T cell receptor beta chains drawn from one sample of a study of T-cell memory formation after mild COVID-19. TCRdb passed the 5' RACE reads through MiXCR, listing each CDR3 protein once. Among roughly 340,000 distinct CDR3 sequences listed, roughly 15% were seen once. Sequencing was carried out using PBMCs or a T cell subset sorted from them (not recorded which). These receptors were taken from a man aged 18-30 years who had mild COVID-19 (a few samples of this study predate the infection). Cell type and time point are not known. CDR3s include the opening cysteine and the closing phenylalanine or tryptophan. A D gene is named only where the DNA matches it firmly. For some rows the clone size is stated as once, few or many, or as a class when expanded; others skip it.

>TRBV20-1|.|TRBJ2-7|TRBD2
TGCAGTGTTTGGCGGGCGGGGGCCTACGAGCAGTACTTC
CSVWRAGAYEQYF
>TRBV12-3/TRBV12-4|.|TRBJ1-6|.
TGTGCCAGCAGTATGGCAGGGCATCCGGGGAATTCACCCCTCCACTTT
CASSMAGHPGNSPLHF
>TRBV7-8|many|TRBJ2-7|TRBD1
TGTGCCAGCGGCTGGGGGAACAGGGGGCCTTACGAGCAGTACTTC
CASGWGNRGPYEQYF
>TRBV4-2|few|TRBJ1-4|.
TGTGCCAGCAGCCAAGAATTGACTAATGAAAAACTGTTTTTT
CASSQELTNEKLFF
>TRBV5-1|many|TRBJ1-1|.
TGCGCCAGCAGCTTGGACAGGGCGAGCACTGAAGCTTTCTTT
CASSLDRASTEAFF
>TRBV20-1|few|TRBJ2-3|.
TGCAGTGCTAGAGATCAGGGGAGCACAGATACGCAGTATTTT
CSARDQGSTDTQYF
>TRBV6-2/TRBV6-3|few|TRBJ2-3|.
TGTGCCAGCAGTCGGGCGGGCACAGATACGCAGTATTTT
CASSRAGTDTQYF
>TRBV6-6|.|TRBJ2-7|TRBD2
TGTGCCAGCGGGAGGGGTCCCTACGAGCAGTACTTC
CASGRGPYEQYF
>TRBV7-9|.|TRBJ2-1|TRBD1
TGTGCCAGCAGCCCAACCGAGGGACAGGGGAAGATCTGGTTAAATGAGCAGTTCTTC
CASSPTEGQGKIWLNEQFF
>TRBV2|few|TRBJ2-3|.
TGTGCCAGCGCGCGGAGGGAGGAAGATACGCAGTATTTT
CASARREEDTQYF
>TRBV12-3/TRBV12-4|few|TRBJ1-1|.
TGTGCCAGCAGTTTTTCAGATAACACTGAAGCTTTCTTT
CASSFSDNTEAFF
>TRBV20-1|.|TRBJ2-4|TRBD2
TGCAGTGCTAGTTCCCTAGCGGGGGCCGGCCTAGCCAAAAACATTCAGTACTTC
CSASSLAGAGLAKNIQYF
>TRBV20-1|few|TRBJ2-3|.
TGCAGTGCAAGAGGCAGGGGGGACACAGATACGCAGTATTTT
CSARGRGDTDTQYF
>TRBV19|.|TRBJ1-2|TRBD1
TGTGCCGTTAGGGGGACAGACTATGGCTACACCTTC
CAVRGTDYGYTF
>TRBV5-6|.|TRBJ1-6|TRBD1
TGTGCCAGCAGCCAGGGACAGGGAATCCCGATACGCCACTTT
CASSQGQGIPIRHF
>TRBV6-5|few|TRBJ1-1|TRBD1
TGTGCCAGCAGTGCCCGGACAGGGCGGACTGAAGCTTTCTTT
CASSARTGRTEAFF
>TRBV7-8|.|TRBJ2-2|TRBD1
TGTGCCAGCAGGACACAGGGGGCGACCGGGGAGCTGTTTTTT
CASRTQGATGELFF
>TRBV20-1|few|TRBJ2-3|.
TGCAGTGCTCAGGCGGGGTTCGGAGATACGCAGTATTTT
CSAQAGFGDTQYF
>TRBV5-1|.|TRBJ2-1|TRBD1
TGCGCCAGCAGCTTCACGGTGCCCTGGGACAGGGGGGACAATGAGCAGTTCTTC
CASSFTVPWDRGDNEQFF
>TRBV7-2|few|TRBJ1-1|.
TGTGCCAGCAGCCGACGGGCGGGGGAAGCTTTCTTT
CASSRRAGEAFF
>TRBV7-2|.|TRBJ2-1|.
TGTGCCAGCAGCCCAACGGACGGGAGCTCCTACAATGAGCAGTTCTTC
CASSPTDGSSYNEQFF
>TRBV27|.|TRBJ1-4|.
TGTGCCAGCAGTCCCGCCGGCAGGAATGAAAAACTGTTTTTT
CASSPAGRNEKLFF
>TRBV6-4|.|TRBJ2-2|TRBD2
TGTGCCAGCAGACGGCTAGCGGGGAGCACCGGGGAGCTGTTTTTT
CASRRLAGSTGELFF
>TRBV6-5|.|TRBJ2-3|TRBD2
TGTGCCAGCAGTCTGAGCGGGGTTTATGATACGCAGTATTTT
CASSLSGVYDTQYF
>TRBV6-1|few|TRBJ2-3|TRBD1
TGTGCCAGCAGTCAGACAGGGCCTTGGGATACGCAGTATTTT
CASSQTGPWDTQYF
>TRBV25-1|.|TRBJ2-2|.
TGTGCCAGCAGTGAATATGTGGAGCTGTTTTTT
CASSEYVELFF
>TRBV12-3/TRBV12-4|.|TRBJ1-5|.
TGTGCCAGCAGTTTTAGGGACGGAATCAATCAGCCCCAGCATTTT
CASSFRDGINQPQHF
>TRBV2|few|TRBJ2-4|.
TGTGCCAGCAGAGGAGGGCCCATTCAGTACTTC
CASRGGPIQYF
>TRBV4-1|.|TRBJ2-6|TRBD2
TGCGCCAGCAGCCTTAGCACCGGGACTAGCGGGGTTGGGGCCAACGTCCTGACTTTC
CASSLSTGTSGVGANVLTF
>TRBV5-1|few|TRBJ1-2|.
TGCGCCAGCAGCGTGACAGCTAACTATGGCTACACCTTC
CASSVTANYGYTF
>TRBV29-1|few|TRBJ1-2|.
TGCAGCGACACCTTCGTGGTGGGCTACACCTTC
CSDTFVVGYTF
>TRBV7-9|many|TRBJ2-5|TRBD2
TGTGCCAGCAGCGTCGAGATGGGACTAGCGGTCGCGAAGACCCAGTACTTC
CASSVEMGLAVAKTQYF
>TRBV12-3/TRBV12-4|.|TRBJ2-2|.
TGTGCCAGCAGACCCCGAGGGGGGGGAGACACCGGGGAGCTGTTTTTT
CASRPRGGGDTGELFF
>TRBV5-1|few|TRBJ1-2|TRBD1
TGCGCCAGCCGAAAGGACAGGGAGTCTCTCTATGGCTACACCTTC
CASRKDRESLYGYTF
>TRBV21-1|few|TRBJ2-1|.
TGTGCCAGCAGCAAAGATTGGGCAGGGGAGTGTGTTTACAATGAGCAGTTCTTC
CASSKDWAGECVYNEQFF
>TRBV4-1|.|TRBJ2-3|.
TGCGCCAGCAGCCAAGAACAGCACCCTAGCACAGATACGCAGTATTTT
CASSQEQHPSTDTQYF
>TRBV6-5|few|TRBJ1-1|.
TGTGCCAGCAGAAGAAGGTGGTCCACTGAAGCTTTCTTT
CASRRRWSTEAFF
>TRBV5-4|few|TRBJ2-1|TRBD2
TGTGCCAGCAGCTTGGCGGGGGGAATCTACAATGAGCAGTTCTTC
CASSLAGGIYNEQFF
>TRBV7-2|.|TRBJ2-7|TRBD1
TGTGCCAGCAGCTCTGGGACAGCGTTGGGGGAGCAGTACTTC
CASSSGTALGEQYF
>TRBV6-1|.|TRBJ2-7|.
TGTGCCAGCACTGAATACGGGACCGGTAGCTCCTACGAGCAGTACTTC
CASTEYGTGSSYEQYF
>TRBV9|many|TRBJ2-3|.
TGTGCCAGCAGCGTAGTACCGGTCCCGGATACGCAGTATTTT
CASSVVPVPDTQYF
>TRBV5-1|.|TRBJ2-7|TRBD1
TGCGCCAGCAGCGCTCCCCGGGACAGGGGGAGCGAGCAGTACTTC
CASSAPRDRGSEQYF